These 16 T cell receptor beta chains were all obtained from the same sample, sequenced in a study of CD8 T cells in Susac syndrome (dated by TCRdb to 2018 to 2020). The receptor library was made with the immunoSEQ multiplex PCR assay. RNA was extracted using the RNeasy kit, and about 0.5 to 1 microgram was reverse transcribed with random hexamers. TCRdb reprocessed the public reads (quality trimming at Q25 with fastp, clone calling with MiXCR) and kept in-frame beta chains. Rows are combined by CDR3 protein, so each entry shows the most common genes and DNA. In this sample the table shows roughly 110,000 distinct CDR3 sequences, roughly 95% of which occur a single time. The ten largest clones take up around 0.4% of the sample. The sequenced sample consisted of CD8+ T cells from PBMCs. These receptors were taken from a human donor with Susac syndrome.

CDR3 sequence: CASSLRDRAISGANVLTF. As DNA, the CDR3 is TGTGCCAGCAGCTTAAGGGACAGGGCCATCTCTGGGGCCAACGTCCTGACTTTC. The chain carries TRBV13 and TRBJ2-6, with 9 nucleotides matching TRBD1. The V segment lost 2 bases and the J segment 0 bases; nucleotides outside the gene matches: 5. Germline V gene lookup returns CDR1 PRHDT and CDR2 FYEKMQ (reference sequence). This CDR3 comprises 18 residues.

The chain combines TRBV29-1 with TRBJ1-1; D is possibly TRBD1 (5 bases). Germline CDR1 reads SQVTM; CDR2 reads ANQGSEA. Between the trimmed V and J ends, which lost 6 bases and 7 bases, there was a span of 12 bases. The CDR3 spans 11 residues. CDR3 DNA: TGCAGCGTACCGAGGGGCGGTGAAGCTTTCTTT. Translated, it gives CSVPRGGEAFF. Full variable domain (missing parts from reference TRBV29-1 and TRBJ1-1): SAVISQKPSRDICQRGTSLTIQCQVDSQVTMMFWYRQQPGQSLTLIATANQGSEATYESGFVIDKFPISRPNLTFSTLTVSNMSPEDSSIYLCSVPRGGEAFFGQGTRLTVV.

The chain recombines TRBV6-5 with TRBJ1-1; no definite D call. This CDR3 is 13 amino acids long. Per the germline V gene, CDR1 is MNHEY and CDR2 is SVGAGI. With 6 bases removed from V and 1 base from J, the gap between germline ends came to 9 bases. The CDR3 nucleotides read TGTGCCAGCAGCCAATACACGAACACTGAAGCTTTCTTT. As protein: CASSQYTNTEAFF.

The V gene is TRBV4-2, the J gene TRBJ1-5; D call uncertain. Between the trimmed V and J ends, which lost 1 base and 3 bases, there was a span of 16 bases. CDR3 length: 17 amino acids. The germline CDR1 and CDR2 sequences are LGHNA and YNFKEQ. For the CDR3, the DNA is TGTGCCAGCAGCCAAGTTTCTCCCACACCAAACAATCAGCCCCAGCATTTT. It specifies CASSQVSPTPNNQPQHF.

The table lists this clonotype with a few counts. The chain joins TRBV12-3 or TRBV12-4 to TRBJ2-1, with D uncertain. This CDR3 is built from 10 residues. The V end lost 8 bases, the J end lost 10 bases, and 9 bases lay between the germline ends. The CDR3: CASGSGEQFF. Here the CDR3 DNA reads TGTGCCAGCGGGTCCGGGGAGCAGTTCTTC.

The CDR3 DNA sequence: TGTGCCAGCAGTGCCGGCAGTAACAATGAGCAGTTCTTC. Residues: CASSAGSNNEQFF. This chain links TRBV25-1 with TRBJ2-1; D gene ambiguous. Germline CDR1 reads MGHDK; CDR2 reads SYGVNS. V shed 4 bases and J shed 5 bases, with 9 bases lying between them. The length of the CDR3 is 13 residues.

This sequence joins TRBV6-5 and TRBJ2-5; no clear D gene. Germline V gene sequence: CDR1 MNHEY, CDR2 SVGAGI. V shed 9 bases and J shed 6 bases, with 11 bases lying between them. The CDR3 has 11 residues. Here the CDR3 DNA reads TGTGCCAGTTTGGCCGGGCAGACCCAGTACTTC. Encoded protein: CASLAGQTQYF.

The gene calls are TRBV9 and TRBJ2-1; 8 bases match TRBD1. Germline CDR1 reads SGDLS; CDR2 reads YYNGEE. The CDR3 contains 13 residues. V shed 6 bases and J 5 bases; nucleotides not matched to a gene: 4. This chain's CDR3 is CASTGQGDNEQFF. The DNA for the CDR3 is TGTGCCAGCACCGGACAGGGTGACAATGAGCAGTTCTTC.

The rearrangement joins TRBV6-6 to TRBJ2-5; the match to TRBD1 covers 8 bases. Unmatched junction bases numbered 10, after V lost 8 bases and J lost 5 bases. The CDR3 runs 14 residues. Germline V gene lookup returns CDR1 MNHNY and CDR2 SVGAGI (reference sequence). CDR3 coding DNA: TGTGCCAGCGGAGGACAGGGTGAACGGGAGACCCAGTACTTC. Protein: CASGGQGERETQYF.

The chain carries TRBV9 and TRBJ2-3; TRBD1 is a possible D gene (6 bases). Trimming removed 0 bases from V and 5 bases from J, with 10 bases in between. The CDR3 length is 14 residues. Looked up from germline, CDR1 is SGDLS and CDR2 is YYNGEE. The CDR3 protein is CASSVGRGGDTQYF. The DNA of the CDR3 is TGTGCCAGCAGCGTAGGCAGGGGTGGAGATACGCAGTATTTT.

The rearrangement uses TRBV9 and TRBJ2-1; possibly TRBD2 for D (6 bases). Germline assignment: CDR1 SGDLS and CDR2 YYNGEE. Deletions cut 0 bases from V and 6 bases from J, with 16 bases between. The length of the CDR3 is 16 residues. The CDR3 loop reads CASSVVGRGSGNEQFF. The CDR3 DNA follows: TGTGCCAGCAGCGTAGTGGGTCGGGGTAGCGGCAATGAGCAGTTCTTC.

V gene TRBV2 combines with J gene TRBJ2-1, with D possibly being TRBD2 (6 bases). This CDR3 is 14 amino acids long. Trimming shortened V by 11 bases and J by 5 bases, and 19 bases separated the two germline ends. Germline V lookup: CDR1 SNHLY, CDR2 FYNNEI. The DNA of the CDR3 is TGTGCCTCCTCGGGGGTAGCGGCCGACAATGAGCAGTTCTTC. Translating gives CASSGVAADNEQFF. Based on the CDR3 plus reference TRBV2 and TRBJ2-1, the full variable domain is EPEVTQTPSHQVTQMGQEVILRCVPISNHLYFYWYRQILGQKVEFLVSFYNNEISEKSEIFDDQFSVERPDGSNFTLKIRSTKLEDSAMYFCASSGVAADNEQFFGPGTRLTVL.

The CDR3 coding sequence is TGTGCCATCAGTGGGGGTGGCTACGAGCAGTACTTC. Its translation is CAISGGGYEQYF. This chain connects TRBV10-3 to TRBJ2-7; no clear D. Germline V lookup: CDR1 ENHRY, CDR2 SYGVKD. The CDR3 length is 12 residues. V dropped 4 bases and J dropped 3 bases, with 7 bases sitting between them.

This sequence joins TRBV9 and TRBJ1-1, with D unresolved. There are 13 residues in the CDR3. Per the germline V gene, CDR1 is SGDLS and CDR2 is YYNGEE. Between the trimmed V and J ends, which lost 6 bases and 1 base, there was a span of 10 bases. This CDR3 is CASTSTSNTEAFF. In DNA form, the CDR3 reads TGTGCCAGCACCTCCACATCGAACACTGAAGCTTTCTTT.

J is TRBJ1-3 and V is TRBV4-1; TRBD1 matches at 10 bases. V shed 0 bases and J 2 bases; nucleotides not matched to a gene: 4. Germline CDR1 MGHRA, CDR2 YSYEKL. The CDR3 consists of 17 residues. This CDR3 reads CASSQELGQGAGNTIYF. CDR3 coding DNA: TGCGCCAGCAGCCAAGAATTAGGACAGGGGGCTGGAAACACCATATATTTT.

The rearrangement joins TRBV24-1 to TRBJ2-2, with 8 nucleotides matching TRBD1. The CDR3 consists of 15 residues. Germline V gene data show CDR1 as KGHDR and CDR2 as SFDVKD. The J segment lost 6 bases and the V segment lost 7 bases, leaving 9 bases of the junction unmatched. The CDR3 coding sequence is TGTGCCACCAGACGACAGGGGCGACCAGCCGGGGAGCTGTTTTTT. This translates into CATRRQGRPAGELFF.